The 25 T cell receptor beta chains listed next were all sequenced from one sample in a study of blood T cells in healthy people across ages. Then a second PCR, running about 7 to 11 cycles, was carried out with a sample-barcoded 5' primer and a J-beta primer mix. TCRdb ran MiXCR on the 5' RACE reads and lists one entry per CDR3 protein. This sample has about 810,000 distinct CDR3 sequences, with roughly 34% found just once. The sequencing sample was made of blood. The receptors originated from a man aged 18 to 29 in good health.

This clonotype was counted a few times. V and J are TRBV5-5 and TRBJ2-1; D may correspond to TRBD1 or TRBD2 (6 bases each). The V and J ends lost 3 bases and 7 bases respectively, with 14 bases between them. CDR3 length: 14 residues. The germline V gene has CDR1 SGHKS and CDR2 YYEKEE (reference sequence). This chain's CDR3 is CASSSNGGRNEQFF. In nucleotides, the CDR3 is TGTGCCAGCAGCTCCAACGGGGGCCGAAATGAGCAGTTCTTC.

In this sample, this clonotype turned up many times. V and J are TRBV5-1 and TRBJ1-2; 7 nucleotides line up with TRBD1. V trimming: 5 bases; J trimming: 2 bases; junction bases outside the gene matches: 6. The CDR3 covers 14 residues. Germline V CDR1 and CDR2: SGHRS, YFSETQ. CDR3 in DNA: TGCGCCAGCAGACGAGGGGGCTCGAACTATGGCTACACCTTC. Amino acid sequence: CASRRGGSNYGYTF.

This chain links TRBV4-3 with TRBJ1-2; D call uncertain. V was shortened by 0 bases and J by 6 bases, with 20 bases between the two germline ends. Germline V gene sequence: CDR1 LGHNA, CDR2 YSLEER. This CDR3 is 17 amino acids long. The CDR3 reads CASSQDLVVRKYDGYTF. The CDR3 DNA is TGCGCCAGCAGCCAAGACCTAGTTGTAAGGAAATATGATGGCTACACCTTC.

J is TRBJ2-7 and V is TRBV12-3 or TRBV12-4; D uncertain. V was trimmed by 5 bases and J by 7 bases, leaving 12 bases between them. The CDR3 has 12 amino acids. The CDR3, as DNA: TGTGCCAGCAGTCTCCACTACAATGAGCAGTACTTC. This translates into CASSLHYNEQYF.

This clonotype was detected ten times or more. This sequence joins TRBV12-3 or TRBV12-4 and TRBJ1-5, with 11 bases aligning to TRBD1. V trimming: 6 bases; J trimming: 7 bases; junction bases outside the gene matches: 2. This CDR3 region has 13 residues. The CDR3 loop is CASRGQGDQPQHF. The CDR3 nucleotides read TGTGCCAGCAGGGGACAGGGGGACCAGCCCCAGCATTTT.

Regarding this clonotype: Since a much larger clone is just one base distant, this may be a read error. This rearrangement joins TRBV20-1 to TRBJ2-3, with 8 nucleotides matching TRBD2. Trimming took 6 bases from V and 5 from J; bases not matched to a gene: 10. Germline loops: CDR1 DFQATT, CDR2 SNEGSKA (reference sequence). CDR3 length equals 14 residues. CDR3 nucleotides: TGCAGTGCGAGTCGGGGGGGCTCGAAAGATACGCAGTATTTT. Translated: CSASRGGSKDTQYF.

This clonotype has only a few counts. The gene calls are TRBV18 and TRBJ1-3; 7 bases are shared with TRBD1. The CDR3 covers 14 residues. The germline V gene encodes CDR1 KGHSH and CDR2 LQKENI. After removal of 1 base from V and 5 bases from J, the junction contained 2 bases not matched to a gene. CDR3 region: CASSPRQGRNTIYF. CDR3 bases: TGTGCCAGCTCACCACGACAGGGAAGAAACACCATATATTTT.

CDR3 residues: CASSNQAYNSPLHF. The CDR3 nucleotides read TGTGCCAGTAGTAACCAAGCCTATAATTCACCCCTCCACTTT. The V gene is TRBV19, the J gene TRBJ1-6; D gene unclear. This CDR3 contains 14 residues. The germline V gene encodes CDR1 LNHDA and CDR2 SQIVND (reference sequence). Trimming took 4 bases from V and 2 from J, leaving 6 bases between them.

The J gene is TRBJ2-5, the V gene TRBV24-1, with D uncertain. This CDR3 comprises 16 residues. CDR1 is KGHDR and CDR2 is SFDVKD in the germline V gene. V was trimmed by 2 bases and J by 2 bases, leaving 14 bases between them. In DNA, the CDR3 is TGTGCCACCAGTGATTGGGCCTCATGGAAACAAGAGACCCAGTACTTC. Residues: CATSDWASWKQETQYF.

J is TRBJ2-3 and V is TRBV12-3 or TRBV12-4; 10 bases agree with TRBD1. Trimming removed 1 base from V and 4 bases from J; junction bases left unmatched: 8. The CDR3 has 17 amino acids. CDR3 amino acids: CASSLGEWTGGADTQYF. In DNA, the CDR3 is TGTGCCAGCAGTTTAGGGGAGTGGACAGGGGGAGCAGATACGCAGTATTTT.

This clonotype came up a few times. The genes are TRBV7-2 and TRBJ1-1, with no clear D. The germline V and J ends were trimmed by 6 bases and 1 base, with 6 bases remaining between them. This CDR3 contains 12 residues. The germline V gene has CDR1 SGHTA and CDR2 FQGNSA. The CDR3 spells CASRLTNTEAFF. CDR3 DNA: TGTGCCAGCAGATTAACGAACACTGAAGCTTTCTTT.

At least ten counts were recorded for this clonotype. The chain uses TRBV4-2 and TRBJ2-1; 7 bases fit TRBD2. This CDR3 comprises 16 residues. Germline-derived CDR1 and CDR2 are LGHNA and YNFKEQ. The J segment lost 4 bases and the V segment lost 4 bases, leaving 10 bases of the junction unmatched. The CDR3 region is CASSLQETSYYNEQFF. DNA of the CDR3: TGTGCCAGCAGCCTTCAGGAGACTAGCTATTACAATGAGCAGTTCTTC.

This clonotype was observed at least ten times. The chain couples TRBV10-3 to TRBJ2-5, with 10 bases that match TRBD2. There are 16 residues in the CDR3. V lost 3 bases, J lost 3 bases, and 7 bases stayed unmatched. Germline V lookup: CDR1 ENHRY, CDR2 SYGVKD. The CDR3 reads CAISDPGLAEKETQYF. The CDR3 nucleotides read TGTGCCATCAGTGATCCCGGACTAGCGGAGAAAGAGACCCAGTACTTC.

The chain carries TRBV5-5 and TRBJ1-4, with a weak D call TRBD1 (6 bases). Germline assignment: CDR1 SGHKS and CDR2 YYEKEE (reference sequence). Trimming took 0 bases from V and 3 from J, leaving 15 bases between them. The CDR3 has 17 residues. The CDR3 here is CASSLANGGPPNEKLFF. The CDR3 DNA sequence: TGTGCCAGCAGCTTGGCCAATGGGGGGCCCCCTAATGAAAAACTGTTTTTT.

This chain joins TRBV24-1 and TRBJ2-1; D unclear. CDR3 length equals 9 residues. The germline V and J ends were trimmed by 12 bases and 9 bases, with 8 bases remaining between them. Germline V lookup: CDR1 KGHDR, CDR2 SFDVKD. Here the CDR3 DNA reads TGTGCCCTCCCGCGTGAGCAGTTCTTC. Its translation: CALPREQFF.

The rearrangement uses TRBV7-8 and TRBJ1-2, with D possibly matching TRBD1 (5 bases). The CDR3 has 15 amino acids. Germline lookup yields CDR1 SGHVS and CDR2 FQNEAQ. V was pared by 5 bases and J by 2 bases, with 15 bases between. CDR3 loop: CASSLAGGTNYGYTF. In DNA form, the CDR3 reads TGTGCCAGCAGCCTGGCTGGGGGAACAAACTATGGCTACACCTTC. The full variable domain, completed using reference TRBV7-8 and TRBJ1-2, is GAGVSQSPRYKVAKRGQDVALRCDPISGHVSLFWYQQALGQGPEFLTYFQNEAQLDKSGLPSDRFFAERPEGSVSTLKIQRTQQEDSAVYLCASSLAGGTNYGYTFGSGTRLTVV.

Remarks on this clonotype: This could be a read error, since a much larger clone is one nucleotide away. The CDR3 sequence: CAGSRKRGDTQYF. CDR3 in DNA: TGTGCCGGCAGTCGCAAACGGGGGGATACGCAGTATTTT. The chain carries TRBV12-3 or TRBV12-4 and TRBJ2-3, with TRBD2 as a possible D gene (6 bases). There are 13 residues in the CDR3.

The sample holds a few counts of this clonotype. The V and J genes are TRBV20-1 and TRBJ2-1; unclear D gene. The J call is uncertain, as TRBJ2-7 better fits the DNA end. The CDR3 runs 15 residues. Germline V gene lookup returns CDR1 DFQATT and CDR2 SNEGSKA (reference sequence). The CDR3 DNA reads as TGCAGTGCTAGAGATCTACAGAGCTCCTACAATGAGCAGTACTTC. Translating gives CSARDLQSSYNEQYF.

With respect to this clonotype: Possible read error: a much larger clone is one base away. V usage is TRBV6-6 and J usage is TRBJ1-5, with 8 bases fitting TRBD1. V lost 5 bases, J lost 6 bases, and 6 bases stayed unmatched. CDR3 length: 14 amino acids. Germline CDR1 is MNHNY and CDR2 is SVGAGI (reference sequence). In DNA, the CDR3 is TGTGCCAGCAGTGATACAGGGGGGTCTCAGCCCCAGCATTTT. Amino acid sequence: CASSDTGGSQPQHF.

This chain connects TRBV29-1 to TRBJ2-5; TRBD1 aligns across 8 bases. V trimming: 2 bases; J trimming: 11 bases; junction bases outside the gene matches: 10. Germline CDR1 is SQVTM and CDR2 is ANQGSEA. This CDR3 spans 13 amino acids. CDR3 protein: CSVECWGRGQQYF. CDR3 DNA sequence: TGCAGCGTTGAATGTTGGGGCAGGGGGCAGCAGTACTTC.

This clonotype was recorded a few times. The V call is TRBV20-1, the J call TRBJ1-1; D not resolved. The CDR3 extends over 10 amino acids. Trimming shortened V by 7 bases and J by 1 base, and 4 bases separated the two germline ends. CDR1 is DFQATT, CDR2 SNEGSKA, per germline (reference sequence). The CDR3 sequence is CSVPNTEAFF. The CDR3 DNA sequence: TGCAGTGTCCCGAACACTGAAGCTTTCTTT.

This clonotype occurred a few times. The chain links TRBV18 to TRBJ1-1; tentative D call: TRBD1 (5 bases). Germline CDR1 reads KGHSH; CDR2 reads LQKENI. Trimming removed 4 bases at V and 1 base at J, with 7 bases between. CDR3 length: 13 residues. The CDR3 coding sequence is TGTGCCAGCTCACAGACAGCGAACACTGAAGCTTTCTTT. The encoded protein is CASSQTANTEAFF.

The rearrangement links TRBV5-1 to TRBJ2-1; perhaps D is TRBD1 or TRBD2 (5 bases each). Germline V gene lookup returns CDR1 SGHRS and CDR2 YFSETQ. The CDR3 loop spans 16 amino acids. V was shortened by 1 base and J by 5 bases, with 16 bases between the two germline ends. Here the CDR3 reads CASSLLPGTINNEQFF. CDR3 nucleotide sequence: TGCGCCAGCAGCTTGTTGCCAGGGACCATTAACAATGAGCAGTTCTTC.

This clonotype was seen just once. CDR3 in amino acids: CASGRGQQETQYF. In DNA, the CDR3 is TGTGCTAGTGGTAGGGGACAGCAAGAGACCCAGTACTTC. V usage is TRBV12-5 and J usage is TRBJ2-5; 7 bases map to TRBD1. V lost 5 bases to trimming and J lost 2 bases; unmatched junction nucleotides: 2. This CDR3 contains 13 residues. Germline CDR1 is LGHNT and CDR2 is FRNRAP.

Concerning this clonotype itself: This may be a read error: a much more frequent sequence differs by one nucleotide. V gene TRBV4-1 combines with J gene TRBJ2-1, with D possibly matching TRBD2 (6 bases). The J call may be faulty, since TRBJ2-7 better matches the DNA end. This CDR3 is built from 15 residues. Germline CDR1 reads MGHRA; CDR2 reads YSYEKL. The DNA of the CDR3 is TGCGCCAGCAGCCAAGCAACTAGCTCCTACAATGAGCAGTACTTC. Translation: CASSQATSSYNEQYF.